These 8 T cell receptor beta chains originate from one sample sequenced in a study of blood T cell repertoires in COVID-19 (dated by TCRdb to the early 2020s). Receptor libraries were prepared by the immunoSEQ multiplex PCR assay. Entries here come from immuneACCESS through TCRdb and include only in-frame sequences with V and J called. Some clones fail to appear in such tables; in the studies checked, an unresolved V gene covers under half of the shortfall, and the cause of the remainder is unknown. The sample profile shows a few hundred thousand clones; roughly 83% of them were found once. Roughly 7% of the sample is in the top ten clones. Sequenced input: peripheral blood. The receptors here all came from a woman aged 45 to 65 with acute or convalescent COVID-19.

The chain joins TRBV11-2 to TRBJ2-3; 12 nucleotides match TRBD2. CDR1 and CDR2 from the germline V gene are SGHAT and FQNNGV. The CDR3 totals 16 residues. J lost 3 bases, V lost 5 bases, and 6 bases had no gene match. The CDR3: CASSPWTSGVTDTQYF. In DNA, the CDR3 is TGTGCCAGCAGCCCTTGGACTAGCGGGGTTACAGATACGCAGTATTTT.

For the CDR3, the DNA is TGTGCCAGCTCGGGACTAGCGGTTTACAATGAGCAGTTCTTC. Translation gives CASSGLAVYNEQFF. The genes are TRBV2 and TRBJ2-1; 11 bases align to TRBD2. This CDR3 spans 14 amino acids. Germline trimming cut 8 bases from V and 4 bases from J; bases unmatched to any gene: 4. The germline V gene has CDR1 SNHLY and CDR2 FYNNEI.

The rearrangement uses TRBV4-3 and TRBJ2-7; 9 positions agree with TRBD1. CDR3 size: 14 residues. The germline gives CDR1 LGHNA, CDR2 YSLEER. Losses at the gene ends were 1 base for V and 4 bases for J; bases not matched to a gene: 2. For the CDR3, the DNA is TGCGCCAGCAGCCAAGGGGACAGGGTTTACGAGCAGTACTTC. Protein: CASSQGDRVYEQYF.

The genes are TRBV4-1 and TRBJ2-7; D gene unclear. The CDR3 totals 14 residues. V was cut by 0 bases and J by 4 bases, with 10 bases left in between. Per the germline V gene, CDR1 is MGHRA and CDR2 is YSYEKL. The chain's CDR3 is CASSQDPTAYEQYF. The DNA of the CDR3 is TGCGCCAGCAGCCAAGATCCCACAGCTTACGAGCAGTACTTC.

This chain uses TRBV7-6 with TRBJ2-3; 12 bases fit TRBD2. The CDR3 is 20 residues long. Per the germline V gene, CDR1 is SGHVS and CDR2 is FNYEAQ. V gave up 5 bases and J gave up 8 bases; unmatched junction bases: 23. The CDR3 DNA reads as TGTGCCAGCAGCCATCTCGTCCTTAGGAGTCTAGCGGGAGGGCCTCCTACGCAGTATTTT. It is translated as CASSHLVLRSLAGGPPTQYF. The full variable domain, in which reference TRBV7-6 and TRBJ2-3 provide the parts outside the CDR3, is GAGVSQSPRYKVTKRGQDVALRCDPISGHVSLYWYRQALGQGPEFLTYFNYEAQQDKSGLPNDRFSAERPEGSISTLTIQRTEQRDSAMYRCASSHLVLRSLAGGPPTQYFGPGTRLTVL.

The chain uses TRBV18 and TRBJ2-3; 7 nucleotides agree with TRBD2. CDR1 and CDR2 from the germline V gene are KGHSH and LQKENI. V was clipped by 1 base and J by 9 bases; unmatched bases: 1. CDR3 length: 12 residues. CDR3 loop: CASSPREGTQYF. The CDR3 DNA reads as TGTGCCAGCTCACCACGGGAGGGGACGCAGTATTTT.

The rearrangement joins TRBV11-2 to TRBJ2-7; the match to TRBD1 covers 7 bases. The junction had 5 bases not matched to a gene; V was cut back by 5 bases and J by 1 base. The CDR3 contains 14 residues. The germline V gene has CDR1 SGHAT and CDR2 FQNNGV. DNA for the CDR3: TGTGCCAGCAGCCGAGGGACAGCTTCCTACGAGCAGTACTTC. Residues: CASSRGTASYEQYF.

This chain connects TRBV6-5 to TRBJ1-5, with 7 bases aligning to TRBD1. From germline, CDR1 is MNHEY and CDR2 SVGAGI. This CDR3 contains 14 residues. V trimming: 7 bases; J trimming: 5 bases; junction bases outside the gene matches: 8. The CDR3 DNA reads TGTGCCAGCACTGGACGGGACAGAGATCAGCCCCAGCATTTT. It encodes CASTGRDRDQPQHF.